This T cell receptor beta chain is drawn from a study of T cells in Graves' hyperthyroidism and ophthalmopathy. General observations from the study: Classification by a 13 V-J model distinguished ophthalmopathy from stable hyperthyroidism.

Amplification of TCR beta CDR3 regions used RNA as the template. Initially, a first-round RT-PCR of the TCR CDR3 employed the HTBI primer set. TCRdb reprocessed the multiplex PCR reads with MiXCR, giving one entry per CDR3 protein. The data contain around 620,000 distinct CDR3 sequences, roughly 46% of them singletons. This clonotype was seen repeatedly, ten times or more. What it binds is not known. Orbital computed tomography and thyroid ultrasound, together with serum TRAb and thyroxine and clinical symptoms, were used for diagnoses. The germline V gene has CDR1 DFQATT and CDR2 SNEGSKA (reference sequence). This CDR3 spans 11 amino acids. Trimming took 6 bases from V and 3 from J, leaving 8 bases between them.

The sequencing input was peripheral blood or thyroid tissue (not recorded which). The rearrangement joins TRBV20-1 to TRBJ1-1; D unclear. This receptor was identified in an adult woman with Graves' disease, either hyperthyroidism or ophthalmopathy (not recorded which). The CDR3 DNA reads TGCAGTGCCGCCGCGGACACTGAAGCTTTCTTT. As protein: CSAAADTEAFF.